The 32 T cell receptor beta chains in this list originate from one sample, sequenced in a study of Ad26.COV2.S vaccination and SARS-CoV-2 variants. Treatment specified: around 19 received Ad26.COV2.S at low or high dose, single or two shots; several received placebo; per-sample allocation not given. Sampling was performed 63 days after the first vaccine or placebo injection. Method: immunoSEQ multiplex PCR; TCRdb's copy keeps in-frame clones and lacks some. Of 400,000 to 500,000 clones in the sample, 85% to 90% are singletons; the top ten hold 3.6%. The specimen was peripheral blood, collected in a trial of Ad26.COV2.S vaccine versus placebo. Every receptor here comes from a person aged 18-60 years who received the Ad26.COV2.S COVID-19 vaccine or a placebo.

J is TRBJ1-2 and V is TRBV19, with D perhaps matching TRBD1 (5 bases). V lost 3 bases and J 8 bases, leaving 10 bases between the germline ends. Per germline, CDR1 LNHDA and CDR2 SQIVND (reference sequence). This CDR3 spans 12 amino acids. CDR3 DNA sequence: TGTGCCAGTAGTATTGAGGGGCGAGGCTACACCTTC. Encoded protein: CASSIEGRGYTF.

The rearrangement joins TRBV4-1 to TRBJ2-5; D perhaps matches TRBD2 (5 bases). Trimming stripped 4 bases from V and 8 bases from J, with 14 bases between. The CDR3 covers 13 residues. Per the germline V gene, CDR1 is MGHRA and CDR2 is YSYEKL. CDR3 nucleotide sequence: TGCGCCAGCAGCCTATCAATTCGGGAAACCCAGTACTTC. As protein: CASSLSIRETQYF.

A single count supports this clone. This rearrangement joins TRBV27 to TRBJ2-7; a weak D match, TRBD1 (6 bases). CDR1 is MNHEY, CDR2 SMNVEV, per germline (reference sequence). With 2 bases removed from V and 3 bases from J, the gap between germline ends came to 14 bases. CDR3 length: 15 amino acids. CDR3 in DNA: TGTGCCAGCAGTTTAGGGGGCGCCTATTACTACGAGCAGTACTTC. This encodes CASSLGGAYYYEQYF.

The chain carries TRBV7-9 and TRBJ2-3; maybe TRBD2 (6 bases). This CDR3 region has 16 residues. V was cut by 4 bases and J by 2 bases, with 16 bases left in between. Germline lookup yields CDR1 SEHNR and CDR2 FQNEAQ (reference sequence). CDR3 sequence (DNA): TGTGCCAGCAGCTCTTTTGCGGGGATGTCCACAGATACGCAGTATTTT. Translating gives CASSSFAGMSTDTQYF.

A single count supports this clone. The V gene is TRBV18, the J gene TRBJ2-1; the D is unclear. Germline V CDR1 and CDR2: KGHSH, LQKENI. The V gene lost 5 bases and the J gene lost 0 bases, with 20 bases spanning the gap. This CDR3 is built from 18 residues. The CDR3 spells CASSTSVAGGSSYNEQFF. The CDR3 coding sequence is TGTGCCAGCTCAACCTCGGTGGCAGGCGGAAGCTCCTACAATGAGCAGTTCTTC.

The gene calls are TRBV7-3 and TRBJ2-2, with D perhaps TRBD1 (6 bases). V was cut by 5 bases and J by 1 base, with 8 bases left in between. Per germline, CDR1 SGHTA and CDR2 FQGTGA. The CDR3 is 14 amino acids. The CDR3 loop is CASSPGQNTGELFF. CDR3 DNA sequence: TGTGCCAGCAGCCCGGGACAGAACACCGGGGAGCTGTTTTTT.

This clone was found a few times. The chain links TRBV3-1 (or the pseudogene TRBV3-2) to TRBJ2-7, with D hard to call. The CDR3 is 14 residues long. V was trimmed by 0 bases and J by 6 bases, leaving 12 bases between them. CDR1 and CDR2 (germline): LGHDT, YNNKEL (reference sequence). This chain's CDR3 is CASSQEAQKGEQYF. The DNA for the CDR3 is TGTGCCAGCAGCCAAGAGGCCCAGAAAGGCGAGCAGTACTTC.

This chain connects TRBV6-2 or TRBV6-3 to TRBJ2-1; no firm D call. The germline V gene has CDR1 MNHEY and CDR2 SVGEGT. Between the trimmed V and J ends, which lost 4 bases and 0 bases, there was a span of 4 bases. The CDR3 is 13 amino acids. The CDR3 spells CASSFNSYNEQFF. Here the CDR3 DNA reads TGTGCCAGCAGTTTTAACTCCTACAATGAGCAGTTCTTC.

The chain carries TRBV4-3 and TRBJ2-2; 7 nucleotides agree with TRBD1. V lost 1 base, J lost 3 bases, and 5 bases stayed unmatched. This CDR3 has 16 residues. CDR1 and CDR2 from the germline V gene are LGHNA and YSLEER. CDR3 nucleotides: TGCGCCAGCAGCCAAGTGCGGACAGGAGACACCGGGGAGCTGTTTTTT. Its translation: CASSQVRTGDTGELFF.

This chain uses TRBV5-4 with TRBJ2-2; D remains ambiguous. Germline V gene sequence: CDR1 SGHNT, CDR2 YYREEE (reference sequence). V was shortened by 0 bases and J by 2 bases, with 8 bases between the two germline ends. This CDR3 contains 15 residues. The CDR3 sequence: CASSLGRLNTGELFF. The CDR3 DNA sequence: TGTGCCAGCAGCTTGGGCCGATTAAACACCGGGGAGCTGTTTTTT.

V and J are TRBV1 and TRBJ1-4. TRBV1 counts as a pseudogene. The CDR3 spans 18 residues. Here the CDR3 DNA reads TGCACCAGCAGCCAAGTCATTTACGTTTACGACCTTAAAGAAAAACTGTTTTTT. This sequence encodes CTSSQVIYVYDLKEKLFF.

This chain uses TRBV5-8 with TRBJ1-5; D remains unclear. V was trimmed by 2 bases and J by 0 bases, leaving 6 bases between them. The CDR3 covers 14 residues. The V gene's germline CDR1 is SGHTS and CDR2 YDEGEE. CDR3 residues: CASSLWVSNQPQHF. In DNA, the CDR3 is TGTGCCAGCAGCTTATGGGTTAGCAATCAGCCCCAGCATTTT.

This clone was observed once. The chain combines TRBV9 with TRBJ2-1; D not certain. This CDR3 has 16 amino acids. Germline lookup yields CDR1 SGDLS and CDR2 YYNGEE. V gave up 0 bases and J gave up 3 bases, with 13 bases separating them. This CDR3 is CASSVVATTFYNEQFF. DNA for the CDR3: TGTGCCAGCAGCGTAGTGGCCACTACCTTCTACAATGAGCAGTTCTTC.

The gene calls are TRBV9 and TRBJ1-4; tentatively, D is TRBD1 (5 bases). Germline loops: CDR1 SGDLS, CDR2 YYNGEE. Trimming shortened V by 4 bases and J by 0 bases, and 10 bases separated the two germline ends. The CDR3 has 15 residues. The CDR3 DNA sequence: TGTGCCAGCAGCTCACGGGGGGCAACTAATGAAAAACTGTTTTTT. It yields the protein CASSSRGATNEKLFF.

This chain joins TRBV24-1 and TRBJ2-2; TRBD2 matches 10 bases. The trim removed 4 bases at V and 8 bases at J, leaving 6 bases unmatched. CDR3 length: 15 residues. Germline V lookup: CDR1 KGHDR, CDR2 SFDVKD. DNA for the CDR3: TGTGCCACCAGTGAGCAGCGGGGGGGCGTAGGGGAGCTGTTTTTT. Amino acid sequence: CATSEQRGGVGELFF.

This clone was picked up a small number of times. The rearrangement links TRBV6-7 to TRBJ1-5; D unclear. TRBV6-7 is designated an ORF whose function remains uncertain. The CDR3 runs 14 residues. Deletions cut 5 bases from V and 3 bases from J, with 11 bases between. The CDR3 DNA reads TGTGCCAGCAGTGCCGACGGGAACAATCAGCCCCAGCATTTT. It is translated as CASSADGNNQPQHF.

The chain recombines TRBV19 with TRBJ2-2, with TRBD2 matching over 12 bases. The CDR3 sequence is 17 residues long. After removal of 5 bases from V and 0 bases from J, the junction contained 4 bases not matched to a gene. CDR1 is LNHDA and CDR2 is SQIVND in the germline V gene (reference sequence). CDR3 DNA: TGTGCCAGTAGTCCCACTAGCGGGGGGTCGAACACCGGGGAGCTGTTTTTT. This codes for CASSPTSGGSNTGELFF. The full variable domain, its missing parts supplied by reference TRBV19 and TRBJ2-2, is DGGITQSPKYLFRKEGQNVTLSCEQNLNHDAMYWYRQDPGQGLRLIYYSQIVNDFQKGDIAEGYSVSREKKESFPLTVTSAQKNPTAFYLCASSPTSGGSNTGELFFGEGSRLTVL.

The rearrangement joins TRBV30 to TRBJ2-3, with a tentative D call TRBD2 (6 bases). The CDR3 has 15 amino acids. The germline V gene has CDR1 GTSNPN and CDR2 SVGIG (reference sequence). V dropped 0 bases and J dropped 2 bases, with 12 bases sitting between them. CDR3 residues: CAWSVQAGITDTQYF. CDR3 bases: TGTGCCTGGAGTGTACAAGCGGGTATCACAGATACGCAGTATTTT.

V and J are TRBV29-1 and TRBJ2-7; 8 bases are a match to TRBD1. The germline V gene has CDR1 SQVTM and CDR2 ANQGSEA. V lost 4 bases to trimming and J lost 5 bases; unmatched junction nucleotides: 10. The CDR3 has 14 residues. This chain's CDR3 is CSVGPGQDKDEQYF. CDR3 nucleotides: TGCAGCGTTGGGCCGGGACAGGATAAGGACGAGCAGTACTTC.

The chain has TRBV28 and TRBJ2-7; TRBD1 matches at 8 bases. With 6 bases clipped from V and 1 base from J, the junction kept 11 bases outside the gene matches. Germline V gene data show CDR1 as MDHEN and CDR2 as SYDVKM. The CDR3 consists of 16 residues. The CDR3 spells CASRPSKGQASYEQYF. The CDR3 coding sequence is TGTGCCAGCAGACCATCCAAGGGACAGGCTTCCTACGAGCAGTACTTC. Using reference TRBV28 and TRBJ2-7 for the parts outside the CDR3, the full variable domain is DVKVTQSSRYLVKRTGEKVFLECVQDMDHENMFWYRQDPGLGLRLIYFSYDVKMKEKGDIPEGYSVSREKKERFSLILESASTNQTSMYLCASRPSKGQASYEQYFGPGTRLTVT.

The rearrangement uses TRBV2 and TRBJ2-3; TRBD2 matches 11 bases. This CDR3 is 15 amino acids long. The germline V gene encodes CDR1 SNHLY and CDR2 FYNNEI. V dropped 4 bases and J dropped 7; count of bases not matched to a gene: 7. This CDR3 reads CASSASGGTPNTQYF. CDR3 DNA sequence: TGTGCCAGCAGTGCTAGCGGGGGGACCCCTAATACGCAGTATTTT.

The V gene is TRBV10-3, the J gene TRBJ2-3; TRBD1 matches 9 bases. Germline CDR1 reads ENHRY; CDR2 reads SYGVKD. Unmatched junction bases numbered 8, after V lost 7 bases and J lost 6 bases. The CDR3 extends over 14 amino acids. The CDR3 DNA is TGTGCCATCATGAGGACAGGGGTTGGGGATACGCAGTATTTT. Protein product: CAIMRTGVGDTQYF.

The chain employs TRBV27 and TRBJ1-1, with D possibly matching TRBD1 (6 bases). V lost 3 bases and J lost 0, with 11 bases in between. There are 15 residues in the CDR3. The V gene's germline CDR1 is MNHEY and CDR2 SMNVEV (reference sequence). The CDR3 protein is CASSLGARLNTEAFF. The CDR3 DNA reads TGTGCCAGCAGTTTGGGGGCGCGGCTGAACACTGAAGCTTTCTTT.

The chain recombines TRBV3-1 (or the pseudogene TRBV3-2) with TRBJ2-7; tentative D call: TRBD2 (5 bases). Between the trimmed V and J ends, which lost 4 bases and 0 bases, there was a span of 13 bases. CDR3 size: 15 residues. Germline lookup yields CDR1 LGHDT and CDR2 YNNKEL (reference sequence). CDR3 sequence reads: CASSLGVTSSYEQYF. The CDR3 nucleotides read TGTGCCAGCAGCCTCGGGGTCACGAGCTCCTACGAGCAGTACTTC.

The genes are TRBV11-2 and TRBJ2-7; a possible D gene is TRBD1 (7 bases). The CDR3 has 14 residues. From germline, CDR1 is SGHAT and CDR2 FQNNGV. The V end lost 3 bases, the J end lost 2 bases, and 11 bases lay between the germline ends. The CDR3, as DNA: TGTGCCAGCAGCTTCGGCAGGGGGGCCTACGAGCAGTACTTC. Encoded protein: CASSFGRGAYEQYF.

The chain combines TRBV27 with TRBJ2-3, with no clear D. In germline, CDR1 is MNHEY, CDR2 SMNVEV (reference sequence). This CDR3 is 12 amino acids long. Trimming left V 8 bases short and J 4 bases short, with 10 bases between. The CDR3 DNA follows: TGTGCCAGCGGCTACACGGCAGATACGCAGTATTTT. Its translation is CASGYTADTQYF.

The V call is TRBV30, the J call TRBJ2-1, with 8 bases lining up with TRBD1. Looked up from germline, CDR1 is GTSNPN and CDR2 is SVGIG (reference sequence). This CDR3 contains 13 residues. The trim removed 4 bases at V and 8 bases at J, leaving 7 bases unmatched. DNA for the CDR3: TGTGCCTGGACCCGGGACAGGAATGATGAGCAGTTCTTC. Its protein product is CAWTRDRNDEQFF.

The chain recombines TRBV20-1 with TRBJ2-7, with D perhaps being TRBD1 or TRBD2 (5 bases each). The CDR3 runs 15 residues. V shed 3 bases and J shed 0 bases, with 15 bases lying between them. From germline, CDR1 is DFQATT and CDR2 SNEGSKA (reference sequence). The CDR3 loop is CSASSGLGHSYEQYF. CDR3 DNA sequence: TGCAGTGCTAGTTCTGGACTCGGACACTCCTACGAGCAGTACTTC.

The gene calls are TRBV19 and TRBJ2-2; tentative D call: TRBD1 (6 bases). V dropped 3 bases and J dropped 6 bases, with 17 bases sitting between them. The CDR3 totals 16 residues. Germline CDR1 and CDR2: LNHDA and SQIVND (reference sequence). The CDR3 DNA reads TGTGCCAGTAGTATCAGACAGGCGGTAGGACCCGGGGAGCTGTTTTTT. This gives the protein CASSIRQAVGPGELFF.

This clone was recorded only once. This chain connects TRBV30 to TRBJ1-4; D uncertain. In germline, CDR1 is GTSNPN, CDR2 SVGIG (reference sequence). The V end lost 5 bases, the J end lost 8 bases, and 6 bases lay between the germline ends. This CDR3 has 10 residues. In DNA, the CDR3 is TGTGCCTGGGGCGGGGAAAAACTGTTTTTT. Amino acid sequence: CAWGGEKLFF. The whole variable domain, filled in from reference TRBV30 and TRBJ1-4, reads SQTIHQWPATLVQPVGSPLSLECTVEGTSNPNLYWYRQAAGRGLQLLFYSVGIGQISSEVPQNLSASRPQDRQFILSSKKLLLSDSGFYLCAWGGEKLFFGSGTQLSVL.

This chain uses TRBV28 with TRBJ1-5; maybe TRBD1 (5 bases). V lost 1 base to trimming and J lost 5 bases, with 12 bases between them. The CDR3 has 15 amino acids. Per the germline V gene, CDR1 is MDHEN and CDR2 is SYDVKM. CDR3 loop: CASSLFGGGDQPQHF. The CDR3 nucleotides read TGTGCCAGCAGTTTATTTGGGGGAGGCGATCAGCCCCAGCATTTT. Supplemented by reference TRBV28 and TRBJ1-5, the full variable domain reads DVKVTQSSRYLVKRTGEKVFLECVQDMDHENMFWYRQDPGLGLRLIYFSYDVKMKEKGDIPEGYSVSREKKERFSLILESASTNQTSMYLCASSLFGGGDQPQHFGDGTRLSIL.

Only one count was recorded for this clone. The V and J genes are TRBV6-2 or TRBV6-3 and TRBJ1-5; D may be TRBD1 (6 bases). This CDR3 spans 15 amino acids. The V gene's germline CDR1 is MNHEY and CDR2 SVGEGT. Trimming removed 6 bases from V and 3 bases from J, with 15 bases in between. The CDR3 loop is CASSDTGRLNQPQHF. The CDR3, as DNA: TGTGCCAGCAGCGACACAGGGAGGCTCAATCAGCCCCAGCATTTT.